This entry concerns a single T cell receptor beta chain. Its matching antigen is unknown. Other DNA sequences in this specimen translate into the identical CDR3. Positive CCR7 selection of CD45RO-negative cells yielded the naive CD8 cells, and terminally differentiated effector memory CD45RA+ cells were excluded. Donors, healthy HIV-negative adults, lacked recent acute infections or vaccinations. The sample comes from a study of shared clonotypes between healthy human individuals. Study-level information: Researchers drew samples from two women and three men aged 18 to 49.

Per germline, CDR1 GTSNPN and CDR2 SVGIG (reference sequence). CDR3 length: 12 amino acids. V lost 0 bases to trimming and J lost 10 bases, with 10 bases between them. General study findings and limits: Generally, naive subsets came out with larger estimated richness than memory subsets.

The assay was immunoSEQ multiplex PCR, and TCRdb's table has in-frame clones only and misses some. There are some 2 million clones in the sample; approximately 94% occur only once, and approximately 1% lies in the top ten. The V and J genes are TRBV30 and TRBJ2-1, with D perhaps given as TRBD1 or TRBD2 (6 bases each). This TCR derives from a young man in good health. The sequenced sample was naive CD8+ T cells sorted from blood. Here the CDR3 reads CAWSVGGGEQFF. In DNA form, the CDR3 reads TGTGCCTGGAGTGTTGGAGGGGGGGAGCAGTTCTTC.